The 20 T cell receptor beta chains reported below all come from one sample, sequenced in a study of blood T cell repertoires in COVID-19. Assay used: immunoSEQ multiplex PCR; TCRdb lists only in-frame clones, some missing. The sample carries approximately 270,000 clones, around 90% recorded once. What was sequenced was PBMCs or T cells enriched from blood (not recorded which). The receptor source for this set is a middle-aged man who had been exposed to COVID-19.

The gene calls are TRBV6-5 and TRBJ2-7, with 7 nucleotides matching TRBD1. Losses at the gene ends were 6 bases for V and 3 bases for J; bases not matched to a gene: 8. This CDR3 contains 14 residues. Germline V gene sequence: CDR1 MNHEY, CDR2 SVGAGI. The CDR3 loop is CASRPGTANYEQYF. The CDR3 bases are TGTGCCAGCAGGCCCGGGACAGCTAACTACGAGCAGTACTTC.

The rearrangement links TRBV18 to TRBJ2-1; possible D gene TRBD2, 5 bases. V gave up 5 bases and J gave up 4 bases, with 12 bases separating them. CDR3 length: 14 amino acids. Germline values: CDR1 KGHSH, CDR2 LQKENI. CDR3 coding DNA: TGTGCCAGCTCAGAGGGCGGTAGTTACAATGAGCAGTTCTTC. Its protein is CASSEGGSYNEQFF.

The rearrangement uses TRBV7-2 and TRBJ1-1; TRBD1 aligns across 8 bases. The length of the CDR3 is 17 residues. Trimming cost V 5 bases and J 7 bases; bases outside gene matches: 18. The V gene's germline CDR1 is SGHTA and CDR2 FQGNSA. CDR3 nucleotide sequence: TGTGCCAGCAGCCTAGACCTACCGGGACAGGCGACGATTGAAGCTTTCTTT. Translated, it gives CASSLDLPGQATIEAFF.

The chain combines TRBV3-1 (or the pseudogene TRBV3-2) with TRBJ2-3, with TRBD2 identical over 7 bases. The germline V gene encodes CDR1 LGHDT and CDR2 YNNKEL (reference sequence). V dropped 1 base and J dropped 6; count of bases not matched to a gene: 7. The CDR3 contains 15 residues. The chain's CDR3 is CASSQVTGGADTQYF. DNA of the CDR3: TGTGCCAGCAGCCAAGTGACGGGAGGAGCGGATACGCAGTATTTT.

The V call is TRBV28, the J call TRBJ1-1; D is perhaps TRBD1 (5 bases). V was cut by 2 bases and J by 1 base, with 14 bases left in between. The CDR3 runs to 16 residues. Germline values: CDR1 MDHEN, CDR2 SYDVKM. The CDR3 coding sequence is TGTGCCAGCAGTTTAGGCAGGGAGGTCTGGAACACTGAAGCTTTCTTT. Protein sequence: CASSLGREVWNTEAFF. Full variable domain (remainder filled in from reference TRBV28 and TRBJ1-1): DVKVTQSSRYLVKRTGEKVFLECVQDMDHENMFWYRQDPGLGLRLIYFSYDVKMKEKGDIPEGYSVSREKKERFSLILESASTNQTSMYLCASSLGREVWNTEAFFGQGTRLTVV.

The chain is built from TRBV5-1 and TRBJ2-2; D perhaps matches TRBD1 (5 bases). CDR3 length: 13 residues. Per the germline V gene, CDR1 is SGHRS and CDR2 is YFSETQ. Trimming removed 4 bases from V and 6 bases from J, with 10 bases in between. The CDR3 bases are TGCGCCAGCAGCATTAGGGGTCCCGGGGAGCTGTTTTTT. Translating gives CASSIRGPGELFF. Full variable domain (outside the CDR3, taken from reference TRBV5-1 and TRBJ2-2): KAGVTQTPRYLIKTRGQQVTLSCSPISGHRSVSWYQQTPGQGLQFLFEYFSETQRNKGNFPGRFSGRQFSNSRSEMNVSTLELGDSALYLCASSIRGPGELFFGEGSRLTVL.

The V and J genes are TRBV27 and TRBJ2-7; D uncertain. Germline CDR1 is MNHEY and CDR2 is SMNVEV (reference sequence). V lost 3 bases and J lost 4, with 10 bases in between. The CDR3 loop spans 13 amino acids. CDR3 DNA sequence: TGTGCCAGCAGTTTTGGTGAGAAGTACGAGCAGTACTTC. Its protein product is CASSFGEKYEQYF.

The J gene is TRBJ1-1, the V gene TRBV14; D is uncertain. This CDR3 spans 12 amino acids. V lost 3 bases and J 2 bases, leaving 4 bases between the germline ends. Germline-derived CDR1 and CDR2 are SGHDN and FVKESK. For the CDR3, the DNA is TGTGCCAGCAGCCACGGTAACACTGAAGCTTTCTTT. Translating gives CASSHGNTEAFF.

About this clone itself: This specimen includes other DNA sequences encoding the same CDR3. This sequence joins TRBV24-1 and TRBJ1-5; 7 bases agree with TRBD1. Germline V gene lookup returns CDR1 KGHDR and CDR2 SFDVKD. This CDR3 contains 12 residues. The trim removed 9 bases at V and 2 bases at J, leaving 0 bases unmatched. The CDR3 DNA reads TGTGCCACCGGACAGGGCAATCAGCCCCAGCATTTT. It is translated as CATGQGNQPQHF.

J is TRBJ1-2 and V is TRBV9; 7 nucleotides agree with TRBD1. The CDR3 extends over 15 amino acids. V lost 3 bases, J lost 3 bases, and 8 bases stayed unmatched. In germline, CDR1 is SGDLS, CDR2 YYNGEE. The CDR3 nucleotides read TGTGCCAGCAGCGCTGACAGGGTTCGGGACTATGGCTACACCTTC. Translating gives CASSADRVRDYGYTF.

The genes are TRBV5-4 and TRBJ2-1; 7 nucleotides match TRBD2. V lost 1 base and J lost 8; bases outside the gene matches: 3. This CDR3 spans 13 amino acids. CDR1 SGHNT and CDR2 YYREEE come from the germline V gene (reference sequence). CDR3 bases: TGTGCCAGCAGCTTGTGGGGGGGACATGAGCAGTTCTTC. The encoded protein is CASSLWGGHEQFF.

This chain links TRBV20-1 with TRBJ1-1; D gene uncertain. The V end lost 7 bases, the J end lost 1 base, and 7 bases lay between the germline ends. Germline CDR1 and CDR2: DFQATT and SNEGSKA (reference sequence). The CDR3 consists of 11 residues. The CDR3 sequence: CSVSKNTEAFF. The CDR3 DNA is TGCAGTGTCTCTAAGAACACTGAAGCTTTCTTT.

The chain's CDR3 is CASSSGLAAYNEQFF. CDR3 sequence (DNA): TGTGCCAGTAGTAGCGGCCTAGCGGCGTACAATGAGCAGTTCTTC. The chain has TRBV19 and TRBJ2-1, with 7 bases fitting TRBD2. The CDR3 consists of 15 residues. Trimming removed 4 bases from V and 4 bases from J; junction bases left unmatched: 7. The germline V gene encodes CDR1 LNHDA and CDR2 SQIVND (reference sequence).

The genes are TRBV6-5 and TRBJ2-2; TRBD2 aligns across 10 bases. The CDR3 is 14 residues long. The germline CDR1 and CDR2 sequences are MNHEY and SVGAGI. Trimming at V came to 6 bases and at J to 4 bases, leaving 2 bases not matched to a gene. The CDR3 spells CASRTSGATGELFF. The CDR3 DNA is TGTGCCAGCAGAACTAGCGGGGCCACCGGGGAGCTGTTTTTT.

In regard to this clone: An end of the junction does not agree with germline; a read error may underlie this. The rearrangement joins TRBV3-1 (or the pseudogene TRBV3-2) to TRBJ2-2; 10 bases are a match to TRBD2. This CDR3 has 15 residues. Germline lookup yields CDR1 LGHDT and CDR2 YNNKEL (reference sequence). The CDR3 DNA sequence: TGTGCCAGCACCCAATTTCTAGCGGGAGCCGGGGAGCTGTTTTTT. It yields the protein CASTQFLAGAGELFF.

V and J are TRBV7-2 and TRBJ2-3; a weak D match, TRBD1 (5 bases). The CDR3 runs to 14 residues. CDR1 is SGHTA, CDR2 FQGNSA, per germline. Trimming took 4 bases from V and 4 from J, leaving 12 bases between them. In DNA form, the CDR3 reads TGTGCCAGCAGCTCAGGGTTTCGGGCAGATACGCAGTATTTT. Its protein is CASSSGFRADTQYF.

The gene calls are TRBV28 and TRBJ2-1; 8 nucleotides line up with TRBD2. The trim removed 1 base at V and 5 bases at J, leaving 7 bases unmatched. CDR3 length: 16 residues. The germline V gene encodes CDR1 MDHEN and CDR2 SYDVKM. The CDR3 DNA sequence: TGTGCCAGCAGTTTATTAGCTAGCGGGCAGAACAATGAGCAGTTCTTC. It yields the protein CASSLLASGQNNEQFF.

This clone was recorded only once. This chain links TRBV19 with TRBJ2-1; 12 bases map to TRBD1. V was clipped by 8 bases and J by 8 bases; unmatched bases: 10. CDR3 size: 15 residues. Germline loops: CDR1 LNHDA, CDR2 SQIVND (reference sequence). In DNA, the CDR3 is TGTGCCAGTCGAGCCGGGACAGGGGGCTTCGATGAGCAGTTCTTC. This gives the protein CASRAGTGGFDEQFF.

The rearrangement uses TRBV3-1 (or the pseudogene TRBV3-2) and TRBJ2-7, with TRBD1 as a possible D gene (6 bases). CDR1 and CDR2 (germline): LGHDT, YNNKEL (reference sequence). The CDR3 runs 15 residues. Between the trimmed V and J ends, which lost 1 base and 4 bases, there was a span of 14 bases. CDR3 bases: TGTGCCAGCAGCCAAGTGTTGAGGGGACAATACGAGCAGTACTTC. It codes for CASSQVLRGQYEQYF.

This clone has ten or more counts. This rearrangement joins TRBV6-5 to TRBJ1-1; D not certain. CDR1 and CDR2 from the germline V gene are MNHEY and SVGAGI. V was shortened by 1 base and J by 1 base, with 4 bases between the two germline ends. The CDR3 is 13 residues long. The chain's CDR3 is CASSYWQNTEAFF. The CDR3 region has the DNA TGTGCCAGCAGTTACTGGCAGAACACTGAAGCTTTCTTT.